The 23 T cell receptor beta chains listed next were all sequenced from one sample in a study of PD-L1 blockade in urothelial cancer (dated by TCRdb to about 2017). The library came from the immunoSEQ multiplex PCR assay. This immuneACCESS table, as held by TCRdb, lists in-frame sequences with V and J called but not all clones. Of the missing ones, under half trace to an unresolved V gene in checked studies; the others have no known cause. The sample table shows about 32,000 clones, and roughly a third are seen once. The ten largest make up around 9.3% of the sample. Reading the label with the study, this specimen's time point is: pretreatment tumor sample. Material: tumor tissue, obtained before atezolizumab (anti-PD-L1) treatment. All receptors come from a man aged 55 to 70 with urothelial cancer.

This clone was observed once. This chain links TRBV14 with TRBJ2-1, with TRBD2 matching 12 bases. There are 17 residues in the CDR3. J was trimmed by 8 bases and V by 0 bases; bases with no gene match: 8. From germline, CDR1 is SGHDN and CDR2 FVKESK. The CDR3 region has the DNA TGTGCCAGCAGCCAAGAACTCCGGCTAGCGGGAGGGCATGAGCAGTTCTTC. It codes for CASSQELRLAGGHEQFF.

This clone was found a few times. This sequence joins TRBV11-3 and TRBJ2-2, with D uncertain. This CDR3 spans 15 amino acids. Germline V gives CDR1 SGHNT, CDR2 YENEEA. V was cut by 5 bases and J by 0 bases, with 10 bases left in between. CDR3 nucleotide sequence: TGTGCCAGCAGCCCTTCCCGAACGAACACCGGGGAGCTGTTTTTT. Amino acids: CASSPSRTNTGELFF.

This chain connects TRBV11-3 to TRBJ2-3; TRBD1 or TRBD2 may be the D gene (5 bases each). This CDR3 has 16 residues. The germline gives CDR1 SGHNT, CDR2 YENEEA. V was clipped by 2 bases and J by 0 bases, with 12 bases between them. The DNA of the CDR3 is TGTGCCAGCAGCTTAATGGGGGTCCCTAGCACAGATACGCAGTATTTT. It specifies CASSLMGVPSTDTQYF.

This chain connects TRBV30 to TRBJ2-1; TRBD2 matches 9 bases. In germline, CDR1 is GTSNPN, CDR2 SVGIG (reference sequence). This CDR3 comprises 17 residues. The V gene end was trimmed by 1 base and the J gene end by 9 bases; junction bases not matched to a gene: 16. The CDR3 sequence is CAWSDPSRAGGFSEQFF. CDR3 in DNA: TGTGCCTGGAGTGACCCCTCCCGGGCGGGGGGGTTTAGTGAGCAGTTCTTC.

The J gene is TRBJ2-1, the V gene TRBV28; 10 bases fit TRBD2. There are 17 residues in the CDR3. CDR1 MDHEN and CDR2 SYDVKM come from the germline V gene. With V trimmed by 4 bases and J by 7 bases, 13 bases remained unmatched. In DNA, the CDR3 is TGTGCCAGCAGTTCCTTACCGGGACTAGCGACTGAGAATGAGCAGTTCTTC. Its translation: CASSSLPGLATENEQFF.

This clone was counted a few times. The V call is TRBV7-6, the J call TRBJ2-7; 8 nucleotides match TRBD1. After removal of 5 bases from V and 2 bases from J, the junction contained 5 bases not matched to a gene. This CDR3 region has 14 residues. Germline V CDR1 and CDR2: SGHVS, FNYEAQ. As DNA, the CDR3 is TGTGCCAGCAGCCAAGACAGGGGCCCCTACGAGCAGTACTTC. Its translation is CASSQDRGPYEQYF.

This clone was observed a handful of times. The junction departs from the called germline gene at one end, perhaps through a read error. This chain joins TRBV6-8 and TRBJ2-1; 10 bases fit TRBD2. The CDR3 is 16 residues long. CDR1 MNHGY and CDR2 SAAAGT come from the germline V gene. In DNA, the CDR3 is TGTGCCAGCAGTGACTCGAGGACTAGCGGCTACAATGAGCAGTTCTTC. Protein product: CASSDSRTSGYNEQFF.

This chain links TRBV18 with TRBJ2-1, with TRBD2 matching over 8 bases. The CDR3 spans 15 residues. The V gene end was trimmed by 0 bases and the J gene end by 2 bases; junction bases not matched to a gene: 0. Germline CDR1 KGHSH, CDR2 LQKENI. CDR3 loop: CASSPPAGAYNEQFF. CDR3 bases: TGTGCCAGCTCACCACCAGCGGGAGCCTACAATGAGCAGTTCTTC.

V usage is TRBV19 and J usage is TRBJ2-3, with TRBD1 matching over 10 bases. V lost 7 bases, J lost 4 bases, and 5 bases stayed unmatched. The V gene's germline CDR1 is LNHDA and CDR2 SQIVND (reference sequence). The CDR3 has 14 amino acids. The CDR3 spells CASKGDRGADTQYF. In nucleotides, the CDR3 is TGTGCCAGTAAGGGGGACAGGGGAGCAGATACGCAGTATTTT.

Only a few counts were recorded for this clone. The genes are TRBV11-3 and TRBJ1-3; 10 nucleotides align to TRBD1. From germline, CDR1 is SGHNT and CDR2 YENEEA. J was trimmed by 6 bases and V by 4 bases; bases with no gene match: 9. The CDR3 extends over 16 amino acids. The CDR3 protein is CASSYGDRGRENTIYF. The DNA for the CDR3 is TGTGCCAGCAGCTACGGTGACAGGGGGCGTGAAAACACCATATATTTT.

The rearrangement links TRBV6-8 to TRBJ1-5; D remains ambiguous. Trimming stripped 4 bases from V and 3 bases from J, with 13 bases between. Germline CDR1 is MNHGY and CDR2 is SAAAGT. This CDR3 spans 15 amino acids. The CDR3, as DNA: TGTGCCAGCAGTTTTGGGTTACCCCTCAATCAGCCCCAGCATTTT. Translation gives CASSFGLPLNQPQHF.

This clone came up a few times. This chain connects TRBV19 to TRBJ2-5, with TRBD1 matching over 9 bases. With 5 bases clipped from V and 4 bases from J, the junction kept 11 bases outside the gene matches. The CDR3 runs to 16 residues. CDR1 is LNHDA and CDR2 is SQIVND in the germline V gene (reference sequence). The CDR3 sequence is CASSPPGTGRRETQYF. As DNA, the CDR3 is TGTGCCAGTAGTCCTCCCGGGACAGGGAGGAGAGAGACCCAGTACTTC.

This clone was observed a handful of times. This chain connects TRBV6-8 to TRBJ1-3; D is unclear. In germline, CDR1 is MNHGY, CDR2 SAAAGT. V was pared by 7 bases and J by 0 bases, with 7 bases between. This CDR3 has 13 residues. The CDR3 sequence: CASTPSSGNTIYF. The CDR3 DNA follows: TGTGCCAGCACCCCCAGCTCTGGAAACACCATATATTTT.

The CDR3 loop is CASSVTTFYEQYF. CDR3 sequence (DNA): TGTGCCAGTAGTGTGACAACATTCTACGAGCAGTACTTC. The chain uses TRBV19 and TRBJ2-7; D is uncertain. Germline CDR1 is LNHDA and CDR2 is SQIVND (reference sequence). The CDR3 contains 13 residues. The V and J ends lost 5 bases and 3 bases respectively, with 11 bases between them.

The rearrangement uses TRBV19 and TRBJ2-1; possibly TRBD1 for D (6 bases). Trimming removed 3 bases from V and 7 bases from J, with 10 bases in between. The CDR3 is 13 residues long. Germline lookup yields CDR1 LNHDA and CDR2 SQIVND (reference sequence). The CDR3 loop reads CASSIQGLNEQFF. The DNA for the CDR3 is TGTGCCAGTAGTATCCAGGGGTTAAATGAGCAGTTCTTC. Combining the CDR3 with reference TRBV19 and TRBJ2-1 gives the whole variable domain DGGITQSPKYLFRKEGQNVTLSCEQNLNHDAMYWYRQDPGQGLRLIYYSQIVNDFQKGDIAEGYSVSREKKESFPLTVTSAQKNPTAFYLCASSIQGLNEQFFGPGTRLTVL.

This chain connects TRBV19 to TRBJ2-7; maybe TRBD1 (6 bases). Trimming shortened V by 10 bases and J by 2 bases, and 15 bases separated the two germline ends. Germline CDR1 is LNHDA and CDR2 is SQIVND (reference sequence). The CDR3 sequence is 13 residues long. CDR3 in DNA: TGTGCCACCCAGCACAGGGTAACCTACGAGCAGTACTTC. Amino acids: CATQHRVTYEQYF.

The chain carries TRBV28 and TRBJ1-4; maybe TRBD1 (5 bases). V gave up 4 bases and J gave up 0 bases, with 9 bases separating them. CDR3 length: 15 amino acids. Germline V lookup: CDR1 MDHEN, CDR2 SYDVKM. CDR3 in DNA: TGTGCCAGCAGTTCGGGACGGCCAACTAATGAAAAACTGTTTTTT. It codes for CASSSGRPTNEKLFF.

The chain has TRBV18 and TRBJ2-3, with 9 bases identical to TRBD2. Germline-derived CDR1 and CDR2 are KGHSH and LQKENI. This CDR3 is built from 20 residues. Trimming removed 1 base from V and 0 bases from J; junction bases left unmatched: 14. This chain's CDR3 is CASSPLGAASGTRSTDTQYF. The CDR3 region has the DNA TGTGCCAGCTCACCACTGGGAGCGGCTAGCGGGACTCGAAGCACAGATACGCAGTATTTT. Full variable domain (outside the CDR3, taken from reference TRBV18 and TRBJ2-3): NAGVMQNPRHLVRRRGQEARLRCSPMKGHSHVYWYRQLPEEGLKFMVYLQKENIIDESGMPKERFSAEFPKEGPSILRIQQVVRGDSAAYFCASSPLGAASGTRSTDTQYFGPGTRLTVL.

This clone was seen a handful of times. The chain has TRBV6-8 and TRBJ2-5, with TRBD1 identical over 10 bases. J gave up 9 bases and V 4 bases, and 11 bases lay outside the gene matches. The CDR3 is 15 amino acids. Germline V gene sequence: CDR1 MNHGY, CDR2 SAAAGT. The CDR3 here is CASSSGQGSSGAQYF. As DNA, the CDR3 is TGTGCCAGCAGTTCGGGACAGGGGTCATCAGGGGCCCAGTACTTC.

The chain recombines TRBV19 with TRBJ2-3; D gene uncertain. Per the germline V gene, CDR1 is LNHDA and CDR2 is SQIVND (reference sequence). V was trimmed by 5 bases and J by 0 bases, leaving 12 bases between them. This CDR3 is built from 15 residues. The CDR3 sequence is CASSVYGSSTDTQYF. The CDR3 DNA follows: TGTGCCAGTAGTGTATACGGCTCTAGCACAGATACGCAGTATTTT.

The CDR3 region has the DNA TGTGCCAGCAGTGGGAAGTGGAATCCCTACACAGATACGCAGTATTTT. It is translated as CASSGKWNPYTDTQYF. V and J are TRBV6-8 and TRBJ2-3; D unclear. Trimming took 5 bases from V and 2 from J, leaving 17 bases between them. The germline CDR1 and CDR2 sequences are MNHGY and SAAAGT. The CDR3 extends over 16 amino acids.

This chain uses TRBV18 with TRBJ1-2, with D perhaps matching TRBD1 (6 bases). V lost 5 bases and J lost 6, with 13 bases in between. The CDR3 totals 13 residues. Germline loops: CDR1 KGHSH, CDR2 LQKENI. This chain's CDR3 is CASSLRGEDGYTF. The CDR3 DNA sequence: TGTGCCAGCTCATTAAGGGGGGAAGATGGCTACACCTTC.

CDR3 residues: CASSQDTVAPQHF. CDR3 DNA sequence: TGCGCCAGCAGCCAAGATACGGTCGCGCCCCAGCATTTT. The V gene is TRBV4-1, the J gene TRBJ1-5; D is unclear. This CDR3 is 13 amino acids long. The V and J ends lost 0 bases and 9 bases respectively, with 9 bases between them. Germline V gene sequence: CDR1 MGHRA, CDR2 YSYEKL.